This T cell receptor beta chain appears in the sequencing data of a study of early T cells in non-severe SARS-CoV-2 infection (dated by TCRdb to the early 2020s). Background for the entire study: Bulk RNA from unsorted whole blood was used for TCR sequencing, so alpha and beta chains could not be paired.

A case-control design nested within a healthcare worker cohort in London, UK, was used, with weekly nasopharyngeal swab PCR tests and blood sampling performed. Healthcare workers were enrolled in the week of the UK lockdown, from 23 to 31 March 2020, and were followed every week for up to roughly 15 weeks. Broad study findings and their caveats: VDJdb matching was skewed toward anti-spike CD8 responses and likely underestimated virus-specific expansions by missing private and CD4 specificities.

From cysteine to phenylalanine, the CDR3 is 15 amino acids long. Only the CDR3 DNA is retained, 45 bases long and in frame from the first base. CDR1 and CDR2 are drawn from the germline V gene: SGHRS, YFSETQ. After removal of 6 bases from V and 4 bases from J, the junction retains 6 bases not matched to a gene. Library preparation used 5' RACE. TCRdb lists the instrument as NextSeq 500. Unique molecular identifiers were attached to individual cDNA molecules in the TCR library protocol so that sequencing error and PCR bias could be corrected. Both TCR alpha and beta chains were sequenced, and tight co-correlation was observed between alpha and beta sequence abundances in each sample. In the original analysis: V gene, J gene and CDR3 annotation of TCR sequences was performed with Decombinator V4. Expanded TCRs were defined as changing significantly between any two time points under a Poisson model with p below 0.0001. TCR abundances were normalised to the total number of TCRs sequenced per sample and were expressed as counts per million. MAIT TCRs were defined by TRAV1-2 paired with TRAJ12, TRAJ20 or TRAJ33, and iNKT TCRs by TRAV10 paired with TRAJ18. VDJdb, accessed 1 November 2021, was searched for CMV, EBV and SARS-CoV-2 annotated TCRs, with TCRs annotated for multiple antigens excluded. Using fastp trimming at Q25 and MiXCR clonotype assembly, TCRdb reanalyzed the public sequencing data and kept in-frame beta chains. For every CDR3 protein sequence, its rows merge into one entry that carries the most common genes and DNA. TCRdb, not the authors, supplied the V and J calls. This sample has roughly 30,000 distinct CDR3 sequences in its table, and under 6% of those were observed once. The ten largest clonotypes hold roughly 6.2% of the sample.

This clonotype occurred many times. Its target antigen remains unknown. No base quality information exists; no much larger clone differs at one position. This clonotype was obtained from an adult who was a healthcare worker with PCR-confirmed SARS-CoV-2 infection or an uninfected control (not recorded which). Specimen: whole blood. The chain links TRBV5-1 with TRBJ2-5; the central 13 bases match TRBD2. The CDR3 here reads CASNLGTSGVETQYF. The DNA sequence is given as TGCGCCAGCAACCTCGGGACTAGCGGGGTAGAGACCCAGTACTTC.